The sequence of this T cell receptor (beta chain) was determined in a study of T-cell reconstitution after alpha-beta-depleted transplantation in children (dated by TCRdb to between 2015 and 2016). Looking at the study overall: T-cell immune reconstitution after TCRalphabeta/CD19-depleted allogeneic hematopoietic cell transplantation in children was quantitatively tracked in the study by means of TCR repertoire profiling. The full study reports these points: About two months after transplant, the apparently early recovery of alphabetaT-cell counts reportedly depended on just several hundred clones that had expanded rapidly and came from non-depleted graft cells. Over the following months the frequencies of hyperexpanded clones went down, and after one year T-cell counts and TCRbeta diversity were mostly credited to newly produced T cells. In some patients, high TCRbeta diversity at day 60 was attributed to recipient T cells and intrathymic progenitors that had survived conditioning.

The treatment or condition label, read with the paper, signifies: allogeneic hematopoietic cell transplantation with graft depleted of TCRalphabeta T cells and CD19 B cells. The transplant recipients were children given TCRalphabeta/CD19-depleted allogeneic hematopoietic cell grafts. This clonotype came up a few times. No cognate antigen has been identified for it. No clone much larger than this one lies a single base away; base qualities are absent. Counted from cysteine to phenylalanine, this CDR3 has 18 amino acids. The kept DNA is CDR3 alone, 54 bases in frame from the first base. V lost 1 base and J lost 0 bases, and the count of bases not matched to a germline gene is 9. For CDR1 and CDR2, the germline V gene lists SGHTA and FQGTGA. Receptor amplification or capture employed PCR. The listed sequencing device is Illumina HiSeq 2500. TCR library preparation used molecular barcoding, with unique molecular identifiers applied to normalize quantification of the TCRbeta repertoire. Through fastp at Q25 and MiXCR, TCRdb rebuilt clones from the public reads, retaining in-frame beta chains. When rows share a CDR3 protein, they turn into one entry using the most common DNA and genes. For this sample the table gives about 870,000 distinct CDR3 sequences, of which approximately 15% were detected only once. 5% of the sample lies in the top ten.

This sequence originates from a male patient younger than 18 who had a stem cell transplant for acute lymphoblastic leukemia, so the T cells may come from the graft donor. The chain employs TRBV7-3 and TRBJ2-3, and TRBD1 aligns with 8 junction nucleotides. The sequencing here drew on PBMCs, mostly from graft donor cells, taken 360 days after TCRalphabeta/CD19-depleted stem cell transplant. This receptor has the CDR3 CASSLKALRTGSTDTQYF. In nucleotide form, the sequence is TGTGCCAGCAGCTTAAAGGCACTCAGGACAGGGAGCACAGATACGCAGTATTTT.